The 17 T cell receptor beta chains listed next were all sequenced from one sample in a study of T cells in tuberculosis. After thawing and overnight rest, PBMC were stained with GMM-loaded CD1B tetramer, viability dye and anti-CD3 for sorting. CD1B tetramers were loaded with Rhodococcus equi-derived C32 glucose monomycolate. The data were produced by immunoSEQ multiplex PCR, yet TCRdb's version contains in-frame clones alone and is incomplete. The profile shows approximately 57,000 clones, approximately 88% of them singletons. Sample: CD1b-GMM tetramer-negative cells sorted from PBMCs. Receptors originate from an adult woman with latent tuberculosis.

This rearrangement joins TRBV4-3 to TRBJ2-7; the match to TRBD2 covers 8 bases. The CDR3 sequence is 16 residues long. V was clipped by 1 base and J by 2 bases; unmatched bases: 7. Germline CDR1 is LGHNA and CDR2 is YSLEER. CDR3 bases: TGCGCCAGCAGCCAAGGTTACATCGGGAGGGCCTACGAGCAGTACTTC. It is translated as CASSQGYIGRAYEQYF.

For the CDR3, the DNA is TGCAGCGTTGACACTTACACAGATACGCAGTATTTT. It codes for CSVDTYTDTQYF. J is TRBJ2-3 and V is TRBV29-1; D gene uncertain. Trimming removed 3 bases at V and 2 bases at J, with 6 bases between. The germline gives CDR1 SQVTM, CDR2 ANQGSEA. This CDR3 has 12 amino acids.

The chain joins TRBV4-1 to TRBJ2-5; D unresolved. The CDR3 has 16 residues. V was shortened by 1 base and J by 3 bases, with 15 bases between the two germline ends. CDR1 MGHRA and CDR2 YSYEKL come from the germline V gene. CDR3 loop: CASSQAFSRKKETQYF. CDR3 bases: TGCGCCAGCAGCCAAGCATTCTCGCGGAAGAAAGAGACCCAGTACTTC.

The rearrangement links TRBV7-2 to TRBJ2-7; D perhaps matches TRBD1 (6 bases). CDR3 length equals 12 residues. Deletions cut 5 bases from V and 9 bases from J, with 14 bases between. In germline, CDR1 is SGHTA, CDR2 FQGNSA. The CDR3 bases are TGTGCCAGCAGCAATCCTCCAGGGGCGCAGTACTTC. This codes for CASSNPPGAQYF.

The rearrangement uses TRBV5-1 and TRBJ1-3; TRBD1 aligns across 7 bases. CDR3 size: 16 residues. Germline V gene sequence: CDR1 SGHRS, CDR2 YFSETQ. J was trimmed by 2 bases and V by 2 bases; bases with no gene match: 7. CDR3 amino acids: CASSFVQGEAGNTIYF. The DNA of the CDR3 is TGCGCCAGCAGCTTTGTCCAGGGGGAGGCTGGAAACACCATATATTTT.

The V gene is TRBV11-2, the J gene TRBJ2-7, with 10 nucleotides matching TRBD1. The J segment lost 3 bases and the V segment lost 5 bases, leaving 13 bases of the junction unmatched. CDR3 length: 17 amino acids. Germline lookup yields CDR1 SGHAT and CDR2 FQNNGV. In DNA form, the CDR3 reads TGTGCCAGCAGCGGGTGGATCCGGGGACAGGGGAACTACGAGCAGTACTTC. It is translated as CASSGWIRGQGNYEQYF.

This chain joins TRBV7-8 and TRBJ1-4; D not certain. The CDR3 covers 15 residues. Trimming stripped 1 base from V and 2 bases from J, with 8 bases between. Germline lookup yields CDR1 SGHVS and CDR2 FQNEAQ. The DNA of the CDR3 is TGTGCCAGCAGCTTAGAGCCCGGTACTAATGAAAAACTGTTTTTT. Its translation: CASSLEPGTNEKLFF.

This clone has only one observation. Here the CDR3 reads CASSLITGLRDEQYF. The CDR3 nucleotides are TGTGCCAGCAGCTTGATAACAGGGTTAAGGGACGAGCAGTACTTC. V is TRBV5-5 and J is TRBJ2-7; possibly TRBD1 for D (6 bases). The CDR3 has 15 amino acids. Germline CDR1 and CDR2: SGHKS and YYEKEE (reference sequence). Trimming left V 1 base short and J 5 bases short, with 16 bases between.

The chain combines TRBV19 with TRBJ2-4; D is unresolved. This CDR3 is built from 14 residues. CDR1 LNHDA and CDR2 SQIVND come from the germline V gene (reference sequence). The V gene lost 5 bases and the J gene lost 1 base, with 9 bases spanning the gap. The CDR3 region has the DNA TGTGCCAGTAGTTTAAGCGTGGCCAAAAACATTCAGTACTTC. This gives the protein CASSLSVAKNIQYF.

The J gene is TRBJ2-1, the V gene TRBV28; 7 bases line up with TRBD2. The germline CDR1 and CDR2 sequences are MDHEN and SYDVKM. CDR3 length equals 15 residues. V gave up 3 bases and J gave up 3 bases; unmatched junction bases: 5. CDR3 in amino acids: CASSFVSSGYNEQFF. In DNA form, the CDR3 reads TGTGCCAGCAGTTTTGTATCTAGCGGCTACAATGAGCAGTTCTTC. The complete variable domain, with remaining parts taken from reference TRBV28 and TRBJ2-1, reads DVKVTQSSRYLVKRTGEKVFLECVQDMDHENMFWYRQDPGLGLRLIYFSYDVKMKEKGDIPEGYSVSREKKERFSLILESASTNQTSMYLCASSFVSSGYNEQFFGPGTRLTVL.

This chain uses TRBV29-1 with TRBJ1-2; 8 positions match TRBD1. The CDR3 totals 13 residues. V lost 7 bases, J lost 4 bases, and 8 bases stayed unmatched. The germline V gene has CDR1 SQVTM and CDR2 ANQGSEA. CDR3 sequence (DNA): TGCAGCGCCCAGGACAGGGAGCCCTATGGCTACACCTTC. This gives the protein CSAQDREPYGYTF.

The chain employs TRBV27 and TRBJ1-4; 11 bases are a match to TRBD1. Germline V gives CDR1 MNHEY, CDR2 SMNVEV (reference sequence). The CDR3 is 17 amino acids. The J segment lost 1 base and the V segment lost 4 bases, leaving 5 bases of the junction unmatched. CDR3 DNA: TGTGCCAGCAGTTCCCCCGGGACAGGGGGAACTAATGAAAAACTGTTTTTT. Amino acid sequence: CASSSPGTGGTNEKLFF.

This clone showed up just a few times. This rearrangement joins TRBV15 to TRBJ1-2; 7 positions agree with TRBD1. Germline-derived CDR1 and CDR2 are LNHNV and YYDKDF (reference sequence). The CDR3 totals 16 residues. Trimming at V came to 3 bases and at J to 4 bases, leaving 11 bases not matched to a gene. CDR3 sequence (DNA): TGTGCCACCAGCAGGGCCGAGGAGGGGGCGGGCTATGGCTACACCTTC. Translation: CATSRAEEGAGYGYTF.

This sequence joins TRBV9 and TRBJ2-7, with TRBD1 identical over 11 bases. CDR3 length: 16 residues. V dropped 3 bases and J dropped 8; count of bases not matched to a gene: 13. CDR1 is SGDLS and CDR2 is YYNGEE in the germline V gene. The CDR3 sequence: CASSADRGRARSKQYF. CDR3 DNA: TGTGCCAGCAGCGCGGACAGGGGGCGGGCTAGGAGCAAGCAGTACTTC.

The chain joins TRBV9 to TRBJ2-2; possibly TRBD2 for D (6 bases). CDR1 is SGDLS, CDR2 YYNGEE, per germline. Trimming removed 3 bases at V and 6 bases at J, with 15 bases between. The CDR3 sequence is 15 residues long. The CDR3 bases are TGTGCCAGCAGCGACAGACTAGGCTTGGCCGGGGAGCTGTTTTTT. Translating it yields CASSDRLGLAGELFF.

The chain joins TRBV18 to TRBJ1-1; D unresolved. Germline V gene sequence: CDR1 KGHSH, CDR2 LQKENI. The CDR3 contains 14 residues. The germline V and J ends were trimmed by 1 base and 6 bases, with 12 bases remaining between them. Here the CDR3 DNA reads TGTGCCAGCTCACCACTTCCAAGAGATTCTGAAGCTTTCTTT. This gives the protein CASSPLPRDSEAFF. Full variable domain (rest looked up from reference TRBV18 and TRBJ1-1): NAGVMQNPRHLVRRRGQEARLRCSPMKGHSHVYWYRQLPEEGLKFMVYLQKENIIDESGMPKERFSAEFPKEGPSILRIQQVVRGDSAAYFCASSPLPRDSEAFFGQGTRLTVV.

The chain is built from TRBV5-6 and TRBJ2-7; 7 bases fit TRBD2. V was clipped by 3 bases and J by 7 bases; unmatched bases: 22. The CDR3 is 18 residues long. Germline loops: CDR1 SGHDT, CDR2 YYEEEE. The CDR3 here is CASSSPGGPGRLREEQYF. The CDR3, as DNA: TGTGCCAGCAGCTCCCCGGGGGGACCGGGACGGTTACGGGAAGAGCAGTACTTC. The whole variable domain, remainder taken from reference TRBV5-6 and TRBJ2-7, is DAGVTQSPTHLIKTRGQQVTLRCSPKSGHDTVSWYQQALGQGPQFIFQYYEEEERQRGNFPDRFSGHQFPNYSSELNVNALLLGDSALYLCASSSPGGPGRLREEQYFGPGTRLTVT.